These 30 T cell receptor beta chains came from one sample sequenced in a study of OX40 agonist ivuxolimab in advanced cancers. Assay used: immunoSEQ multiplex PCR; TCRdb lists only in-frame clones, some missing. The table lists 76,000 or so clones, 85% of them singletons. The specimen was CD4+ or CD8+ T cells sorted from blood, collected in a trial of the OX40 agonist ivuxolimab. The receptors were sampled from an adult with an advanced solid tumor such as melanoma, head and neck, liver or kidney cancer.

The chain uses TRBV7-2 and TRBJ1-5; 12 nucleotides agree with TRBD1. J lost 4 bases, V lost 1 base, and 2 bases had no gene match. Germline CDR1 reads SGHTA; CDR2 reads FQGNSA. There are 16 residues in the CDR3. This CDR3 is CASSLGGQGANQPQHF. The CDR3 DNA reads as TGTGCCAGCAGCTTAGGGGGACAGGGGGCGAATCAGCCCCAGCATTTT.

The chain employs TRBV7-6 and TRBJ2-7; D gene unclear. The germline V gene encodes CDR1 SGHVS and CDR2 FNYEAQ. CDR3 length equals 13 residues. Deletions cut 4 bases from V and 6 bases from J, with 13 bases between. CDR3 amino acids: CASSSRTESEQYF. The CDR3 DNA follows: TGTGCCAGCAGCTCCCGGACGGAATCCGAGCAGTACTTC.

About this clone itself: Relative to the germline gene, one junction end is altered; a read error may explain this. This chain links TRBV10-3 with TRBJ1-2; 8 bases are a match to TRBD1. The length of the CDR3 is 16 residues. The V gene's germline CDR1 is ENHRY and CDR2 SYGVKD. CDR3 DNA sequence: TGTGCCAGCAGTTACTCAAGACAGGGGACTAACTATGGCTACACCTTC. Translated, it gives CASSYSRQGTNYGYTF.

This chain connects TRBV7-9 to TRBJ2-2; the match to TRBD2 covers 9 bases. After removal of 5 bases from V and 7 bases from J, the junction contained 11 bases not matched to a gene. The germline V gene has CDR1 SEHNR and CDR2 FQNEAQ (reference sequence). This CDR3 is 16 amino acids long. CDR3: CASSPPAGGGGGELFF. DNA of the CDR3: TGTGCCAGCAGCCCCCCCGCTGGCGGGGGGGGCGGGGAGCTGTTTTTT.

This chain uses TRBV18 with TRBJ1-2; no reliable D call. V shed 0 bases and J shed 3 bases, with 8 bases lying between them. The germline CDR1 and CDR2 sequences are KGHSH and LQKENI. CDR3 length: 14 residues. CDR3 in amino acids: CASSPPNLDYGYTF. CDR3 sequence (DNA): TGTGCCAGCTCACCACCGAATTTGGACTATGGCTACACCTTC.

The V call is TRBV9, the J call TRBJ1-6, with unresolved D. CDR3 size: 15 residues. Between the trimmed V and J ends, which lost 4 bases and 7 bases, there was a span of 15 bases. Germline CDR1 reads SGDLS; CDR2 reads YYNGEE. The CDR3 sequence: CASSLGSDPNSPLHF. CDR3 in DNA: TGTGCCAGCAGCTTAGGGTCGGATCCCAATTCACCCCTCCACTTT. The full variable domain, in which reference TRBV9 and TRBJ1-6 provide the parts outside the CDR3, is DSGVTQTPKHLITATGQRVTLRCSPRSGDLSVYWYQQSLDQGLQFLIQYYNGEERAKGNILERFSAQQFPDLHSELNLSSLELGDSALYFCASSLGSDPNSPLHFGNGTRLTVT.

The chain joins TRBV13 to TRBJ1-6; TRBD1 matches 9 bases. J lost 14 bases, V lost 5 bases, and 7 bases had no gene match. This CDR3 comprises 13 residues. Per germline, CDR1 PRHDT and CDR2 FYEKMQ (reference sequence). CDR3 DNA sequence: TGTGCCAGCAGCGTCCGGGACAGGGATTCCCTCCACTTT. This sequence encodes CASSVRDRDSLHF.

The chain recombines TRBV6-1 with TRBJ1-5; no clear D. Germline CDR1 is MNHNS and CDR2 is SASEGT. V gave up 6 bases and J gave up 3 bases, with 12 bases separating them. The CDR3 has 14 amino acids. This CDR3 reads CASREWRNNQPQHF. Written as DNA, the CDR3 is TGTGCCAGCAGGGAATGGCGCAACAATCAGCCCCAGCATTTT.

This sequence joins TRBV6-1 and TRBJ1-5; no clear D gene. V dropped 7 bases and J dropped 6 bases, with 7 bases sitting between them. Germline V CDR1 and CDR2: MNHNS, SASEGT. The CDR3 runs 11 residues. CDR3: CASMISQPQHF. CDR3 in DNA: TGTGCCAGCATGATATCTCAGCCCCAGCATTTT.

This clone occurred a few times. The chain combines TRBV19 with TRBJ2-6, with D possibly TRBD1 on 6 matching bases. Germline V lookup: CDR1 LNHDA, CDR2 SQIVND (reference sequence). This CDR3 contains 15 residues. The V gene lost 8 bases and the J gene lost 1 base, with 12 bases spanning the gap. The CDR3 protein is CASFRTASGANVLTF. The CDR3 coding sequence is TGTGCCAGTTTCCGGACAGCTTCTGGGGCCAACGTCCTGACTTTC.

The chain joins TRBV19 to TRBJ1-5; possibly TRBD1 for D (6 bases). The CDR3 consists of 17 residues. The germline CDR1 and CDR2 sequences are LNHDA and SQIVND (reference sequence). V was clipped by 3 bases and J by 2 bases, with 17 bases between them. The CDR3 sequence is CASSIPTGRMGNQPQHF. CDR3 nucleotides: TGTGCCAGTAGTATCCCCACAGGGAGAATGGGCAATCAGCCCCAGCATTTT. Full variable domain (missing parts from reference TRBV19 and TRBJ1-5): DGGITQSPKYLFRKEGQNVTLSCEQNLNHDAMYWYRQDPGQGLRLIYYSQIVNDFQKGDIAEGYSVSREKKESFPLTVTSAQKNPTAFYLCASSIPTGRMGNQPQHFGDGTRLSIL.

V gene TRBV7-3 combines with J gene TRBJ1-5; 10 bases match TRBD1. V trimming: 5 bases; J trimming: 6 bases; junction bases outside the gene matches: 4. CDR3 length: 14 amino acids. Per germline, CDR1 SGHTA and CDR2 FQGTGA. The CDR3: CASSPGQGFQPQHF. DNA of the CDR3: TGTGCCAGCAGCCCGGGACAGGGGTTTCAGCCCCAGCATTTT.

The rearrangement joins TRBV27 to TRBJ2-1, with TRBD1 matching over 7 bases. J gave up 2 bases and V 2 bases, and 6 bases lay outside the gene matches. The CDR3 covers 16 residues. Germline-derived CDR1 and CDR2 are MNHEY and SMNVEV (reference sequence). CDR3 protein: CASSLSRQGAYNEQFF. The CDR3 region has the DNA TGTGCCAGCAGTTTAAGTAGGCAGGGGGCCTACAATGAGCAGTTCTTC.

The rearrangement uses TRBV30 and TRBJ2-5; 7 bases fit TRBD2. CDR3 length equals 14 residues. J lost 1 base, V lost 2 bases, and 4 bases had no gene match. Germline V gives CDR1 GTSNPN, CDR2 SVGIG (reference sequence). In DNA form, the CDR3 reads TGTGCCTGGAGTCCCGGGACTACCCAAGAGACCCAGTACTTC. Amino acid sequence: CAWSPGTTQETQYF.

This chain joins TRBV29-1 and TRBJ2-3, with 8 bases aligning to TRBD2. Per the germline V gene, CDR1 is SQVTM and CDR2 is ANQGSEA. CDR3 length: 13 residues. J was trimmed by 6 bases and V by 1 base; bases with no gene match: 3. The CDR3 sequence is CSVEVSGVDTQYF. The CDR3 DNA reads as TGCAGCGTTGAAGTTAGCGGGGTTGATACGCAGTATTTT.

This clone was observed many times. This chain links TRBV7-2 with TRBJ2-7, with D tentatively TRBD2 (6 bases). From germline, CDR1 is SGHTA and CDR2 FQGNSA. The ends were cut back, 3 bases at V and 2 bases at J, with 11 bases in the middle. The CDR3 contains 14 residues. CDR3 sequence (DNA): TGTGCCAGCAGCTTTGGGGGAGGAGCCTACGAGCAGTACTTC. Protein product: CASSFGGGAYEQYF.

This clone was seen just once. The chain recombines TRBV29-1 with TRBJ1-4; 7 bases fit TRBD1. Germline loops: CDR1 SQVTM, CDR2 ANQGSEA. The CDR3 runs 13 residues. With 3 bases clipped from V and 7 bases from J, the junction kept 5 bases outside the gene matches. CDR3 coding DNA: TGCAGCGTTGAGAGACAGGGAGGTGAAAAACTGTTTTTT. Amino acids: CSVERQGGEKLFF.

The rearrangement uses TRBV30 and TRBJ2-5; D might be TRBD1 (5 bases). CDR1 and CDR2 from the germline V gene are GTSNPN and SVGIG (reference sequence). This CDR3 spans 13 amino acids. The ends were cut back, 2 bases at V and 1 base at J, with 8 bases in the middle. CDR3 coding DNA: TGTGCCTGGAGTTCAGGGTTCCAAGAGACCCAGTACTTC. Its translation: CAWSSGFQETQYF.

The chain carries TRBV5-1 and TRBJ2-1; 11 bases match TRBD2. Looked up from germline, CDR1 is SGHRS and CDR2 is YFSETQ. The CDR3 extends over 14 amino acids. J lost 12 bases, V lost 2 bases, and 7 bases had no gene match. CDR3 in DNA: TGCGCCAGCAGCTTACTAGCGGGGGAATTCGGGCAGTTCTTC. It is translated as CASSLLAGEFGQFF. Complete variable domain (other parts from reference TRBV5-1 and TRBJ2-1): KAGVTQTPRYLIKTRGQQVTLSCSPISGHRSVSWYQQTPGQGLQFLFEYFSETQRNKGNFPGRFSGRQFSNSRSEMNVSTLELGDSALYLCASSLLAGEFGQFFGPGTRLTVL.

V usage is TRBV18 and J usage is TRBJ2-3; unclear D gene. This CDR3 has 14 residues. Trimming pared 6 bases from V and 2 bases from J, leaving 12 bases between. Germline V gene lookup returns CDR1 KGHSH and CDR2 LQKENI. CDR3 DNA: TGTGCCAGCTCGGAGACACAGCTCACAGATACGCAGTATTTT. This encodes CASSETQLTDTQYF.

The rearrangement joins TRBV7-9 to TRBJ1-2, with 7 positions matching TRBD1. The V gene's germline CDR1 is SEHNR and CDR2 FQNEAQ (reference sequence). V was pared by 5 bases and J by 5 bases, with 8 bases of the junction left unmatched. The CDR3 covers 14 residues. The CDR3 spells CASSPQGENYGYTF. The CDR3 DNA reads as TGTGCCAGCAGCCCCCAGGGGGAAAATTATGGCTACACCTTC. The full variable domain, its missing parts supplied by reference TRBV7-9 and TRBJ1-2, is DTGVSQNPRHKITKRGQNVTFRCDPISEHNRLYWYRQTLGQGPEFLTYFQNEAQLEKSRLLSDRFSAERPKGSFSTLEIQRTEQGDSAMYLCASSPQGENYGYTFGSGTRLTVV.

CDR3 loop: CASSPRGLDEQYF. CDR3 sequence (DNA): TGTGCCAGCTCACCTAGGGGGCTTGACGAGCAGTACTTC. The chain carries TRBV18 and TRBJ2-7, with TRBD1 matching over 7 bases. Germline loops: CDR1 KGHSH, CDR2 LQKENI. Trimming removed 3 bases from V and 5 bases from J; junction bases left unmatched: 4. The CDR3 is 13 residues long. The full variable domain, in which reference TRBV18 and TRBJ2-7 provide the parts outside the CDR3, is NAGVMQNPRHLVRRRGQEARLRCSPMKGHSHVYWYRQLPEEGLKFMVYLQKENIIDESGMPKERFSAEFPKEGPSILRIQQVVRGDSAAYFCASSPRGLDEQYFGPGTRLTVT.

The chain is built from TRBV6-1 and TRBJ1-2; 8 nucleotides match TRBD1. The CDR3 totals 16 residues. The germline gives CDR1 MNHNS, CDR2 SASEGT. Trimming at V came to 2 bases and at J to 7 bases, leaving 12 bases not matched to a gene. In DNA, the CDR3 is TGTGCCAGCAGTGAAAGTCAGGGGGCTTGGTTAAGTGGCTACACCTTC. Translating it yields CASSESQGAWLSGYTF.

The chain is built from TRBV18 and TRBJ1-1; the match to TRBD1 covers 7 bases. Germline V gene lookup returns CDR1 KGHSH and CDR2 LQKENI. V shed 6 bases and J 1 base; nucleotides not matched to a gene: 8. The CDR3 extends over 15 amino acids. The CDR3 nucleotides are TGTGCCAGCTCGCGTGGACAGGATCCGAACACTGAAGCTTTCTTT. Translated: CASSRGQDPNTEAFF.

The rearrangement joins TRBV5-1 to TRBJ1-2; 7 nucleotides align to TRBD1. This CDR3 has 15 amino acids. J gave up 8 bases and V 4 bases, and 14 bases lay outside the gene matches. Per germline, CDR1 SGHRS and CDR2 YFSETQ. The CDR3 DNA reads TGCGCCAGCAGCACCGGACAGGAAGCAGCAAGGGGCTACACCTTC. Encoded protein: CASSTGQEAARGYTF.

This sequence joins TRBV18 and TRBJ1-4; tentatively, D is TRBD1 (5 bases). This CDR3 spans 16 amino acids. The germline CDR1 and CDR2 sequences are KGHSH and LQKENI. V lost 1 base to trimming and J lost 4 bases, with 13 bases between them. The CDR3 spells CASSPRVRALNEKLFF. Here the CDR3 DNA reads TGTGCCAGCTCACCACGGGTCAGGGCCCTTAATGAAAAACTGTTTTTT.

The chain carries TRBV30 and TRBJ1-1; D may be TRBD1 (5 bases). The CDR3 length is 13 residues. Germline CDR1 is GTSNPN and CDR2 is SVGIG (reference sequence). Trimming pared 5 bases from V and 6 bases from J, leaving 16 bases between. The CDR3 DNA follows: TGTGCCTGGGGGACTATACGAGGGGCTGAAGCTTTCTTT. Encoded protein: CAWGTIRGAEAFF.

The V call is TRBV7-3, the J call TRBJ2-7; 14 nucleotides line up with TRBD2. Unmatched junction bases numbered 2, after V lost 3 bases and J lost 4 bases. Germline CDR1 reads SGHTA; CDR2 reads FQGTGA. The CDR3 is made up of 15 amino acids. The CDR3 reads CASSLTSGGAYEQYF. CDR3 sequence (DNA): TGTGCCAGCAGCTTGACTAGCGGGGGGGCGTACGAGCAGTACTTC.

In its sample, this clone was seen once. The CDR3 is CAWSRGLRAKMDYEQYF. CDR3 in DNA: TGTGCCTGGAGTCGAGGGTTGAGGGCTAAGATGGACTACGAGCAGTACTTC. V usage is TRBV30 and J usage is TRBJ2-7; possible D gene TRBD2, 5 bases. V was cut by 2 bases and J by 3 bases, with 23 bases left in between. The CDR3 is 17 residues long. Germline V lookup: CDR1 GTSNPN, CDR2 SVGIG (reference sequence).

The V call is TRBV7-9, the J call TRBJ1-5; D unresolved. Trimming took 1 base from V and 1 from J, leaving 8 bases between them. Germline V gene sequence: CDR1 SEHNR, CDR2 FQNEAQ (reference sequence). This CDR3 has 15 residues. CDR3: CASSLEPFSNQPQHF. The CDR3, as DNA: TGTGCCAGCAGCTTAGAACCGTTCAGCAATCAGCCCCAGCATTTT.